What follows are 16 T cell receptor beta chains derived from one specimen sequenced in a study of T cells after yellow fever vaccination. TCRdb redid the calling of the 5' RACE reads with MiXCR, one entry per CDR3 protein. The sample lists 500,000 to 650,000 distinct CDR3 sequences, roughly an eighth occurring once. Sequencing was performed on PBMCs, taken on the day of the yellow fever booster vaccination. These TCRs come from a man aged 25 to 45 who received the YFV17D yellow fever vaccine.

This clonotype appeared many times. The genes are TRBV6-6 and TRBJ2-3, with a tentative D call TRBD2 (5 bases). CDR3 length equals 14 residues. V was clipped by 6 bases and J by 8 bases, with 18 bases between them. Germline CDR1 is MNHNY and CDR2 is SVGAGI (reference sequence). The CDR3 is CASRRIEGPGTQYF. In DNA, the CDR3 is TGTGCCAGCAGGAGAATAGAGGGCCCGGGTACGCAGTATTTT.

The chain couples TRBV29-1 to TRBJ2-7, with D perhaps matching TRBD1 or TRBD2 (6 bases each). Germline loops: CDR1 SQVTM, CDR2 ANQGSEA. With 6 bases removed from V and 0 bases from J, the gap between germline ends came to 24 bases. The CDR3 runs to 17 residues. CDR3 sequence reads: CSVVGTPIPGGSYEQYF. CDR3 nucleotide sequence: TGCAGCGTAGTGGGGACACCTATCCCCGGGGGCTCCTACGAGCAGTACTTC.

This chain joins TRBV4-3 and TRBJ1-3; unclear D gene. Deletions cut 3 bases from V and 0 bases from J, with 12 bases between. Germline V CDR1 and CDR2: LGHNA, YSLEER. This CDR3 has 16 residues. CDR3 sequence reads: CASSHDHSTSGNTIYF. CDR3 sequence (DNA): TGCGCCAGCAGCCACGATCACAGTACCTCTGGAAACACCATATATTTT.

The chain recombines TRBV19 with TRBJ2-2; 10 nucleotides line up with TRBD2. The CDR3 totals 16 residues. J lost 4 bases, V lost 5 bases, and 7 bases had no gene match. Per germline, CDR1 LNHDA and CDR2 SQIVND (reference sequence). The CDR3 DNA reads TGTGCCAGTAGTTCAAGGACTAGCGGTCTCACCGGGGAGCTGTTTTTT. Amino acids: CASSSRTSGLTGELFF.

This clonotype was counted between two and nine times. This chain uses TRBV11-2 with TRBJ2-5; D call uncertain. Germline CDR1 is SGHAT and CDR2 is FQNNGV. The CDR3 extends over 13 amino acids. V lost 3 bases and J lost 2, with 7 bases in between. The CDR3 region has the DNA TGTGCCAGCAGCTTCTTTTTACAAGAGACCCAGTACTTC. Translating it yields CASSFFLQETQYF.

The V and J genes are TRBV5-1 and TRBJ2-1; 13 nucleotides align to TRBD2. The V gene end was trimmed by 5 bases and the J gene end by 7 bases; junction bases not matched to a gene: 6. This CDR3 is 15 amino acids long. CDR1 and CDR2 from the germline V gene are SGHRS and YFSETQ. CDR3 residues: CASRSGTSGANEQFF. As DNA, the CDR3 is TGCGCCAGCAGGTCCGGGACTAGCGGGGCGAATGAGCAGTTCTTC.

This clonotype was found a few times. The J gene is TRBJ2-7, the V gene TRBV20-1; D is perhaps TRBD1 (8 bases). Germline values: CDR1 DFQATT, CDR2 SNEGSKA (reference sequence). The CDR3 spans 13 residues. Trimming stripped 6 bases from V and 2 bases from J, with 14 bases between. For the CDR3, the DNA is TGCAGTGCAGCGGGACAGGTTACCTACGAGCAGTACTTC. Translating it yields CSAAGQVTYEQYF.

The rearrangement links TRBV7-9 to TRBJ2-1, with a possible D match to TRBD2 (6 bases). V dropped 5 bases and J dropped 8 bases, with 13 bases sitting between them. The CDR3 is 13 residues long. Germline-derived CDR1 and CDR2 are SEHNR and FQNEAQ (reference sequence). The CDR3 coding sequence is TGTGCCAGCAGCGAGCCAGCGGGTGATGAGCAGTTCTTC. Translating gives CASSEPAGDEQFF.

This clonotype has a handful of counts. The chain has TRBV18 and TRBJ2-3; 7 bases line up with TRBD1. The CDR3 length is 14 residues. The germline CDR1 and CDR2 sequences are KGHSH and LQKENI. Losses at the gene ends were 6 bases for V and 2 bases for J; bases not matched to a gene: 5. The CDR3 sequence is CASSRDSITDTQYF. In DNA, the CDR3 is TGTGCCAGCTCCCGGGACAGCATCACAGATACGCAGTATTTT.

The chain is built from TRBV6-2 or TRBV6-3 and TRBJ2-1, with 13 bases matching TRBD2. The germline gives CDR1 MNHEY, CDR2 SVGEGT. V was clipped by 2 bases and J by 3 bases; unmatched bases: 13. CDR3 size: 20 residues. The CDR3 here is CASSYDGLAGATRNYNEQFF. The CDR3 nucleotides are TGTGCCAGCAGTTACGATGGACTAGCGGGAGCTACCAGAAACTACAATGAGCAGTTCTTC.

J is TRBJ1-5 and V is TRBV4-3, with 9 positions matching TRBD1. V was clipped by 4 bases and J by 6 bases; unmatched bases: 7. The CDR3 loop spans 15 amino acids. Per germline, CDR1 LGHNA and CDR2 YSLEER. The CDR3 spells CASSPGTGMSQPQHF. DNA for the CDR3: TGCGCCAGCAGCCCCGGGACAGGGATGAGTCAGCCCCAGCATTTT.

The table lists this clonotype with a few counts. The rearrangement links TRBV5-1 to TRBJ1-2, with D perhaps TRBD1 (5 bases). Germline assignment: CDR1 SGHRS and CDR2 YFSETQ. V gave up 7 bases and J gave up 6 bases, with 19 bases separating them. CDR3 length: 14 residues. CDR3 sequence reads: CASGKAVGDDGYTF. The CDR3 DNA reads TGCGCCAGCGGGAAAGCGGTCGGGGACGATGGCTACACCTTC.

This clonotype has a handful of counts. The chain is built from TRBV27 and TRBJ2-1; possibly TRBD1 for D (6 bases). The ends were cut back, 6 bases at V and 6 bases at J, with 12 bases in the middle. CDR3 length: 13 residues. The germline V gene encodes CDR1 MNHEY and CDR2 SMNVEV (reference sequence). CDR3 residues: CASRGDTPNEQFF. The CDR3 DNA reads TGTGCCAGCAGGGGGGACACCCCCAATGAGCAGTTCTTC.

This chain joins TRBV5-1 and TRBJ1-1, with D tentatively TRBD1 (5 bases). The germline V gene encodes CDR1 SGHRS and CDR2 YFSETQ. The ends were cut back, 0 bases at V and 6 bases at J, with 9 bases in the middle. This CDR3 region has 13 residues. CDR3 in amino acids: CASSLEWGSEAFF. The CDR3 nucleotides are TGCGCCAGCAGCTTGGAGTGGGGGTCTGAAGCTTTCTTT.

The J gene is TRBJ2-1, the V gene TRBV7-2; 7 bases are shared with TRBD2. This CDR3 contains 15 residues. CDR1 and CDR2 (germline): SGHTA, FQGNSA. The trim removed 9 bases at V and 7 bases at J, leaving 15 bases unmatched. CDR3 sequence reads: CASKVSGLAANEQFF. For the CDR3, the DNA is TGTGCCAGTAAGGTATCTGGGCTAGCGGCAAATGAGCAGTTCTTC. Full variable domain (missing parts from reference TRBV7-2 and TRBJ2-1): GAGVSQSPSNKVTEKGKDVELRCDPISGHTALYWYRQSLGQGLEFLIYFQGNSAPDKSGLPSDRFSAERTGGSVSTLTIQRTQQEDSAVYLCASKVSGLAANEQFFGPGTRLTVL.

The chain combines TRBV24-1 with TRBJ2-7, with D possibly TRBD1 on 6 matching bases. Between the trimmed V and J ends, which lost 0 bases and 3 bases, there was a span of 14 bases. Germline V gene data show CDR1 as KGHDR and CDR2 as SFDVKD. This CDR3 is built from 16 residues. The CDR3 protein is CATSDLHYRALYEQYF. As DNA, the CDR3 is TGTGCCACCAGTGATTTGCACTACAGGGCCCTCTACGAGCAGTACTTC.